The T cell receptor (beta chain) under discussion was sequenced for a study of cytomegalovirus exposure and HLA in healthy donors. CDR3 length equals 13 residues. CDR1 is SGHTA and CDR2 is FQGNSA in the germline V gene. The V end was cut by 5 bases, the J end by 5 bases, with 12 bases between. General study findings and limits: It was reported that the classifier diagnosed cytomegalovirus status with high specificity and sensitivity in both the original and validation cohorts. Through in vitro validation, three CMV-associated chains were shown to be specific for CMV antigens.

Turning to this clone: Its matching antigen is unknown.

Data came from immunoSEQ multiplex PCR; TCRdb stores just in-frame clones and leaves some out. The sample lists 150,000 to 180,000 clones; 75% to 90% were seen once. The donors were part of the approximately 120-subject validation cohort, which stood apart from the roughly 670-subject first cohort. The chain is built from TRBV7-2 and TRBJ1-1; D unclear. Sequenced sample: PBMCs. The sequence was collected from a man in his late teens or twenties in good health and CMV-seropositive. The CDR3 region has the DNA TGTGCCAGCAGCCACCGAGGGCAAACTGAAGCTTTCTTT. Its translation is CASSHRGQTEAFF.